This is a list of T cell receptor beta chains from one sample in a study of T cell clones after liver transplantation. The data were produced by immunoSEQ multiplex PCR, yet TCRdb's version contains in-frame clones alone and is incomplete. In the table there are 45,000 to 55,000 clones, around 85% of which are singletons. Here the sequenced sample was CD4+ T cells from blood, taken before liver transplant. These receptors were taken from a human donor who received a liver transplant. Both conserved end residues are part of each CDR3. The D gene is left open where the match is weak. Where a row states a size, it is once, few, many or the class of an expanded clone; other rows omit it.

D	V	size	J	CDR3	DNA
NA	TRBV5-7	NA	TRBJ2-1	CASSLGQGHEQFF	TGTGCCAGCAGCTTGGGGCAAGGGCATGAGCAGTTCTTC
NA	TRBV11-3	NA	TRBJ2-1	CASSLDPARGGEQFF	TGTGCCAGCAGCTTAGACCCGGCGAGAGGGGGTGAGCAGTTCTTC
TRBD2	TRBV5-1	NA	TRBJ2-2	CASSLTPGTSGPPGELFF	TGCGCCAGCAGCTTGACTCCCGGGACTAGCGGGCCTCCCGGTGAGCTGTTTTTT
TRBD1	TRBV10-1	NA	TRBJ2-5	CASTGTGMKTQYF	TGCGCCAGCACCGGGACAGGAATGAAGACCCAGTACTTC
NA	TRBV7-2	NA	TRBJ2-3	CASSLTAGATDTQYF	TGTGCCAGCAGCTTAACTGCTGGGGCCACAGATACGCAGTATTTT
NA	TRBV28	NA	TRBJ2-7	CASHSTYEQYF	TGTGCCAGCCATAGTACCTACGAGCAGTACTTC
TRBD2	TRBV4-2	few	TRBJ2-7	CASSQAVAGGSSYEQYF	TGTGCCAGCAGCCAAGCTGTAGCGGGAGGGAGCTCCTACGAGCAGTACTTC
NA	TRBV6-1	NA	TRBJ2-7	CASDRLMGEQYF	TGTGCCAGCGACAGGCTAATGGGGGAGCAGTACTTC
NA	TRBV7-9	NA	TRBJ2-7	CASSVDKAGEQYF	TGTGCCAGCAGTGTAGACAAAGCTGGCGAGCAGTACTTC
TRBD1	TRBV14	NA	TRBJ2-3	CASSQTRQGKQYF	TGTGCCAGCAGCCAGACCCGACAGGGGAAGCAGTATTTT
NA	TRBV9	NA	TRBJ2-6	CASSLYSGANVLTF	TGTGCCAGCAGCCTTTACTCTGGGGCCAACGTCCTGACTTTC
TRBD1	TRBV29-1	NA	TRBJ1-1	CSAGGQGDTEAFF	TGCAGCGCCGGGGGACAGGGAGACACTGAAGCTTTCTTT
NA	TRBV5-6	few	TRBJ2-7	CASSLGGYGEQYF	TGTGCCAGCAGCTTGGGAGGGTACGGCGAGCAGTACTTC
NA	TRBV15	NA	TRBJ1-5	CATSRGVNQPQHF	TGTGCCACCAGCAGAGGTGTGAATCAGCCCCAGCATTTT
NA	TRBV27	medium-sized	TRBJ2-2	CASSFSGAANTGELFF	TGTGCCAGCAGTTTCTCGGGGGCCGCCAACACCGGGGAGCTGTTTTTT
NA	TRBV5-4	NA	TRBJ2-1	CASSVTYNEQFF	TGTGCCAGCAGCGTTACCTACAATGAGCAGTTCTTC
NA	TRBV27	NA	TRBJ1-2	CASMARENYGYTF	TGTGCCAGCATGGCCAGGGAGAACTATGGCTACACCTTC
NA	TRBV28	NA	TRBJ2-1	CASRTGGVEQFF	TGTGCCAGCAGGACAGGAGGGGTAGAGCAGTTCTTC
NA	TRBV19	NA	TRBJ2-3	CASSIDRSRDTQYF	TGTGCCAGTAGTATAGATCGTTCCCGAGATACGCAGTATTTT
TRBD1	TRBV29-1	few	TRBJ1-1	CSVTQGGTEAFF	TGCAGCGTTACACAGGGGGGTACTGAAGCTTTCTTT
NA	TRBV6-6	NA	TRBJ2-5	CASSYGRGPETQYF	TGTGCCAGCAGTTACGGTAGGGGACCAGAGACCCAGTACTTC
NA	TRBV5-1	NA	TRBJ1-2	CASSLQPGSGYTF	TGCGCCAGCAGCTTGCAACCAGGGTCCGGCTACACCTTC
NA	TRBV27	few	TRBJ1-2	CASSYARGYGYTF	TGTGCCAGCAGTTACGCCAGGGGTTATGGCTACACCTTC
NA	TRBV28	NA	TRBJ1-2	CASGEGGANYGYTF	TGTGCCAGCGGAGAGGGAGGAGCTAACTATGGCTACACCTTC
NA	TRBV14	NA	TRBJ1-6	CASSRLLGSYNSPLHF	TGTGCCAGCAGCCGACTACTCGGCTCCTATAATTCACCCCTCCACTTT
NA	TRBV29-1	NA	TRBJ1-1	CSVELGPSEAFF	TGCAGCGTTGAACTTGGACCCTCTGAAGCTTTCTTT
NA	TRBV5-4	few	TRBJ1-2	CASSSQDRINYGYTF	TGTGCCAGCAGCTCTCAGGACAGAATTAACTATGGCTACACCTTC
NA	TRBV6-5	few	TRBJ2-5	CASSLKGSQYF	TGTGCCAGCAGCCTAAAGGGTTCCCAGTACTTC
NA	TRBV5-8	NA	TRBJ2-3	CASSRGRLSTDTQYF	TGTGCCAGCAGCCGTGGACGGCTTAGCACAGATACGCAGTATTTT
NA	TRBV2	NA	TRBJ2-6	CASSTGSGANVLTF	TGTGCCAGCTCGACAGGCTCTGGGGCCAACGTCCTGACTTTC
NA	TRBV4-3	NA	TRBJ1-3	CASSQDDGSTSGNTIYF	TGCGCCAGCAGCCAAGATGACGGATCCACTTCTGGAAACACCATATATTTT
NA	TRBV20-1	once	TRBJ1-2	CSASRDYGYTF	TGCAGTGCTAGCCGAGACTATGGCTACACCTTC
NA	TRBV7-2	NA	TRBJ2-7	CASSHGGRRYEQYF	TGTGCCAGCAGCCACGGGGGACGAAGGTACGAGCAGTACTTC
TRBD2	TRBV14	NA	TRBJ2-2	CASSRYSGRAPIGELFF	TGTGCCAGCAGCCGGTATAGCGGGAGGGCCCCGATCGGGGAGCTGTTTTTT
TRBD1	TRBV25-1	medium-sized	TRBJ2-1	CASSRQGSNEQFF	TGTGCCAGCAGTAGACAGGGATCCAATGAGCAGTTCTTC
NA	TRBV9	NA	TRBJ2-2	CASSVARGFNTGELFF	TGTGCCAGCAGCGTAGCGCGCGGCTTTAACACCGGGGAGCTGTTTTTT
NA	TRBV6-6	NA	TRBJ2-3	CASSSSTDTQYF	TGTGCCAGCAGCTCTTCCACAGATACGCAGTATTTT
NA	TRBV5-4	NA	TRBJ2-3	CASSLDPGASDTQYF	TGTGCCAGCAGCTTGGACCCAGGGGCTTCAGATACGCAGTATTTT
NA	TRBV7-3	NA	TRBJ2-3	CASSPRGLDTQYF	TGTGCCAGCAGCCCCCGGGGGTTAGATACGCAGTATTTT
NA	TRBV7-9	NA	TRBJ2-7	CASSLRPQGSLNPYEQYF	TGTGCCAGCAGCTTACGACCGCAGGGCTCCCTTAACCCCTACGAGCAGTACTTC
NA	TRBV5-3	NA	TRBJ2-7	CARSGGRPYF	TGTGCCAGAAGCGGCGGCCGACCGTACTTC
NA	TRBV11-3	NA	TRBJ1-1	CASSLSGNTEAFF	TGTGCCAGCAGCTTATCAGGGAACACTGAAGCTTTCTTT
TRBD2	TRBV5-1	NA	TRBJ2-3	CASSLFAGGSTDTQYF	TGCGCCAGCAGCCTCTTTGCGGGGGGAAGCACAGATACGCAGTATTTT
NA	TRBV7-2	NA	TRBJ2-1	CASSLLNDYYNEQFF	TGTGCCAGCAGCTTATTAAATGACTATTACAATGAGCAGTTCTTC
NA	TRBV6-6	NA	TRBJ1-5	CASQMGQPQHF	TGTGCCAGCCAGATGGGGCAGCCCCAGCATTTT
NA	TRBV7-9	NA	TRBJ2-1	CASSLEGFEDEQFF	TGTGCCAGCAGCTTAGAAGGGTTCGAGGATGAGCAGTTCTTC
NA	TRBV5-4	few	TRBJ1-1	CASSLAGTGGSLGAFF	TGTGCCAGCAGCTTGGCCGGAACGGGGGGGAGTCTGGGAGCTTTCTTT